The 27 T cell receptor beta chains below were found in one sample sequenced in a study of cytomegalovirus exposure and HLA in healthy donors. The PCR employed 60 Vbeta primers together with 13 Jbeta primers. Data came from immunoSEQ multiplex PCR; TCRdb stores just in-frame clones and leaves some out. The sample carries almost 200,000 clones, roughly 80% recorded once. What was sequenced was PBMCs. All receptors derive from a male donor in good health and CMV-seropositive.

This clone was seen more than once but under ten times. The CDR3 region has the DNA TGTGCCAGCAGCCAGGGGGTTGGTAATGAAAAACTGTTTTTT. Translating gives CASSQGVGNEKLFF. The rearrangement uses TRBV6-6 and TRBJ1-4, with 7 bases matching TRBD1. This CDR3 comprises 14 residues. With 6 bases clipped from V and 4 bases from J, the junction kept 5 bases outside the gene matches. CDR1 is MNHNY and CDR2 is SVGAGI in the germline V gene (reference sequence).

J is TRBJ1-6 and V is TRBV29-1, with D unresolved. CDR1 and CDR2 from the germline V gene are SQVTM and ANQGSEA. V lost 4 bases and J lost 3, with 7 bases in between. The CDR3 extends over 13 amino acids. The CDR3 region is CSVGEDYNSPLHF. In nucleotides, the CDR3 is TGCAGCGTTGGGGAGGACTATAATTCACCCCTCCACTTT.

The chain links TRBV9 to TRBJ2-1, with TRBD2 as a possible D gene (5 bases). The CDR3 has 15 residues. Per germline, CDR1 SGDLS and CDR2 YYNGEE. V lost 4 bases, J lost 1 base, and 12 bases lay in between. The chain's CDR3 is CASSPEGGSYNEQFF. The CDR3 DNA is TGTGCCAGCAGCCCCGAGGGCGGGTCCTACAATGAGCAGTTCTTC.

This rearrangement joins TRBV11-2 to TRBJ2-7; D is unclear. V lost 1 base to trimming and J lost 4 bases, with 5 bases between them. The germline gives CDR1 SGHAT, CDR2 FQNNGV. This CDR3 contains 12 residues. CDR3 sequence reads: CASSLVFYEQYF. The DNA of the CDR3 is TGTGCCAGCAGCTTAGTATTTTACGAGCAGTACTTC.

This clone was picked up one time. The CDR3, as DNA: TGTGCCAGCAGCCTACCCCCCTTAGATACGCAGTATTTT. Translation gives CASSLPPLDTQYF. The V and J genes are TRBV9 and TRBJ2-3, with no clear D. V lost 4 bases and J lost 5, with 11 bases in between. The CDR3 runs to 13 residues. Germline CDR1 and CDR2: SGDLS and YYNGEE.

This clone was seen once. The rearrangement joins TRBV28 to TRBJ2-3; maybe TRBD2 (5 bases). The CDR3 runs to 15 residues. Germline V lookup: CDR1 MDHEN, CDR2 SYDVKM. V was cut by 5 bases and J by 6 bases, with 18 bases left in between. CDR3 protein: CASSLISVPGDTQYF. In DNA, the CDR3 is TGTGCCAGCAGTCTTATTAGCGTCCCCGGCGATACGCAGTATTTT.

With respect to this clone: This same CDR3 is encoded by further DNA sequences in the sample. The DNA for the CDR3 is TGTGCCAGCAGCTTCGGCCGGGGCACAGATACGCAGTATTTT. This sequence encodes CASSFGRGTDTQYF. The chain is built from TRBV7-2 and TRBJ2-3; no clear D. Germline values: CDR1 SGHTA, CDR2 FQGNSA. CDR3 size: 14 residues. The V end was cut by 3 bases, the J end by 1 base, with 8 bases between.

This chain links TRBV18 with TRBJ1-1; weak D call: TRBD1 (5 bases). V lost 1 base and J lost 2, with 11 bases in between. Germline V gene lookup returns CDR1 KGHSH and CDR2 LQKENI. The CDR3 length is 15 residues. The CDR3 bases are TGTGCCAGCTCACCACTCTTGACAGAAAACACTGAAGCTTTCTTT. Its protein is CASSPLLTENTEAFF.

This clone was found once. DNA of the CDR3: TGTGCCAGCAGCTTATCCCGGGACAGCTCCTACAATGAGCAGTTCTTC. It specifies CASSLSRDSSYNEQFF. The V gene is TRBV7-3, the J gene TRBJ2-1, with 7 positions matching TRBD1. The germline CDR1 and CDR2 sequences are SGHTA and FQGTGA. This CDR3 contains 16 residues. With V trimmed by 2 bases and J by 0 bases, 4 bases remained unmatched.

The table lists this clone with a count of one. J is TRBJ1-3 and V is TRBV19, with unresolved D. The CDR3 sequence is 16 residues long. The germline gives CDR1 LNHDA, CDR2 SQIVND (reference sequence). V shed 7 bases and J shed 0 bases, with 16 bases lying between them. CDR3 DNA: TGTGCCAGTATTCCCCCCGGGGTCTACTCTGGAAACACCATATATTTT. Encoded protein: CASIPPGVYSGNTIYF.

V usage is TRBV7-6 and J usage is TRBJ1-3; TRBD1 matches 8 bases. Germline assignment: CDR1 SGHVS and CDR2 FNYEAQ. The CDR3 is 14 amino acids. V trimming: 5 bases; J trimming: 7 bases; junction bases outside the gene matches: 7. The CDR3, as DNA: TGTGCCAGCAGCCGAGGACAGGGCGGGAACACCATATATTTT. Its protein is CASSRGQGGNTIYF.

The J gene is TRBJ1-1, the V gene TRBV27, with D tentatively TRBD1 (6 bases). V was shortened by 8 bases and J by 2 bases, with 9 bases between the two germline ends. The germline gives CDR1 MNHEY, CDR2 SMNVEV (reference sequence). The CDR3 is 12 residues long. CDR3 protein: CASRTVNTEAFF. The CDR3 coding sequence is TGTGCCAGCCGGACAGTAAACACTGAAGCTTTCTTT.

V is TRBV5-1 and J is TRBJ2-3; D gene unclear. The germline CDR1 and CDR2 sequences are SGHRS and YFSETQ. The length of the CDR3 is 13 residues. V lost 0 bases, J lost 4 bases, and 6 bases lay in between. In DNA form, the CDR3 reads TGCGCCAGCAGCTTGGCCGGGTCAGATACGCAGTATTTT. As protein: CASSLAGSDTQYF.

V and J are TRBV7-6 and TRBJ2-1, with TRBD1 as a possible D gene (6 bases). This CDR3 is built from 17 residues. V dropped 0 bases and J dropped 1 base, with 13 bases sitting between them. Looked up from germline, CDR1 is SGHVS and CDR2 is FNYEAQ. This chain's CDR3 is CASSLASGQLSYNEQFF. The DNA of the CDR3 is TGTGCCAGCAGCTTAGCATCGGGACAACTATCCTACAATGAGCAGTTCTTC.

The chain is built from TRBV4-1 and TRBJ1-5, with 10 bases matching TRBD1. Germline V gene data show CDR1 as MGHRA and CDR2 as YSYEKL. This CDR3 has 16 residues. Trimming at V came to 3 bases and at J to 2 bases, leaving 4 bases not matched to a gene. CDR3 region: CASSQPGTGGNQPQHF. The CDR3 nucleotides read TGCGCCAGCAGCCAGCCCGGGACAGGGGGCAATCAGCCCCAGCATTTT.

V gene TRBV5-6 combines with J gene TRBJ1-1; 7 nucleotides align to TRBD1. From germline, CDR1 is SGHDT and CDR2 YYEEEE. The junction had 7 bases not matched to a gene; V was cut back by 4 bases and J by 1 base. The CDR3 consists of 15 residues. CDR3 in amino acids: CASSATDRANTEAFF. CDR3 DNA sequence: TGTGCCAGCAGCGCGACCGACAGGGCGAACACTGAAGCTTTCTTT.

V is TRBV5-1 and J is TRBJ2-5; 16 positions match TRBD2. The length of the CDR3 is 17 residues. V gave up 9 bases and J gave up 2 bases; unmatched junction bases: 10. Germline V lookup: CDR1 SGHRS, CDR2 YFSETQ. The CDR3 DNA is TGCGCCACCCGGGGACTAGCGGGAGGGCCGGGTCAAGAGACCCAGTACTTC. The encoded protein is CATRGLAGGPGQETQYF.

CDR3 loop: CASRADRGAGNTIYF. The CDR3 DNA reads TGTGCCAGCAGAGCAGACAGGGGGGCTGGAAACACCATATATTTT. The chain employs TRBV6-5 and TRBJ1-3, with TRBD1 matching 9 bases. This CDR3 is built from 15 residues. The V gene end was trimmed by 6 bases and the J gene end by 2 bases; junction bases not matched to a gene: 5. The germline V gene has CDR1 MNHEY and CDR2 SVGAGI.

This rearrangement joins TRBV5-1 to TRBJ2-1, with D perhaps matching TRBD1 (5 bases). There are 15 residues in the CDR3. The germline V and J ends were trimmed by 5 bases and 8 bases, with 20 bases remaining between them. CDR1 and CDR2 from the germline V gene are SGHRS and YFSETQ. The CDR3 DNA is TGCGCCAGCAGGCTAACAGGTATACCTGTCGATGAGCAGTTCTTC. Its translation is CASRLTGIPVDEQFF.

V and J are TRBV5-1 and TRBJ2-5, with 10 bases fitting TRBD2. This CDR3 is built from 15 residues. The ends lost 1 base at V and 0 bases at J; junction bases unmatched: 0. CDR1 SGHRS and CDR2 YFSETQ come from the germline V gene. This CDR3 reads CASSLLAGDQETQYF. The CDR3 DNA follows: TGCGCCAGCAGCTTGCTAGCGGGAGACCAAGAGACCCAGTACTTC.

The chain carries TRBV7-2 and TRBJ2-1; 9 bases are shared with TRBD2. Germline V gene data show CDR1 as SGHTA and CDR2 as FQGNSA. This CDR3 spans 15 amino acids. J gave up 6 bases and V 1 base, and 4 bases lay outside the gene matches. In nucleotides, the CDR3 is TGTGCCAGCAGCTTAGAGGGGACTAGCCCCAATGAGCAGTTCTTC. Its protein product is CASSLEGTSPNEQFF.

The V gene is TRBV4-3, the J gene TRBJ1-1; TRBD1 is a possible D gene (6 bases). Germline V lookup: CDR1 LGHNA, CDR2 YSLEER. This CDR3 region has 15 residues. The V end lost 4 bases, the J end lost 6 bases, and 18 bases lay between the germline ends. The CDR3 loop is CASSPERGLSAEAFF. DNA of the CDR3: TGCGCCAGCAGCCCTGAGAGGGGGTTAAGCGCTGAAGCTTTCTTT.

CDR3 nucleotides: TGTGCCATCAGTGTAACAGGGTCGCAGGAGACCCAGTACTTC. As protein: CAISVTGSQETQYF. This chain links TRBV10-3 with TRBJ2-5; perhaps TRBD1 as D (6 bases). CDR3 length: 14 amino acids. The germline CDR1 and CDR2 sequences are ENHRY and SYGVKD. The V gene lost 4 bases and the J gene lost 5 bases, with 14 bases spanning the gap.

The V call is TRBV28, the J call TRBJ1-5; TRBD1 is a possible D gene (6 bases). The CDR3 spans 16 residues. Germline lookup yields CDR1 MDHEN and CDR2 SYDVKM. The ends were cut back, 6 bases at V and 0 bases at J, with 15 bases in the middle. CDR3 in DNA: TGTGCCAGCAGACTAAGACAGGTTTATAGCAATCAGCCCCAGCATTTT. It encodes CASRLRQVYSNQPQHF.

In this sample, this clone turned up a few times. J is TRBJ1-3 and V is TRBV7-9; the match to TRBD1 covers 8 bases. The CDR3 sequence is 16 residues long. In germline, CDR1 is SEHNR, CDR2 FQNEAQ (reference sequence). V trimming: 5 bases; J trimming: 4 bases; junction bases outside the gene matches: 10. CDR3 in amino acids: CASSTGQGLRGNTIYF. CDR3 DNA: TGTGCCAGCAGCACAGGACAGGGCCTTAGAGGAAACACCATATATTTT.

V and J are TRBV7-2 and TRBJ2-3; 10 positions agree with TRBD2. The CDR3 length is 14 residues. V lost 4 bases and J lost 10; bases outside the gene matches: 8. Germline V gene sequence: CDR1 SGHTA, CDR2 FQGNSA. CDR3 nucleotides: TGTGCCAGCAGCTCGTCTAGCGGGGGTAGTGCGCAGTATTTT. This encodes CASSSSSGGSAQYF. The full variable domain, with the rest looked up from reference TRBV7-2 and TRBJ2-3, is GAGVSQSPSNKVTEKGKDVELRCDPISGHTALYWYRQSLGQGLEFLIYFQGNSAPDKSGLPSDRFSAERTGGSVSTLTIQRTQQEDSAVYLCASSSSSGGSAQYFGPGTRLTVL.

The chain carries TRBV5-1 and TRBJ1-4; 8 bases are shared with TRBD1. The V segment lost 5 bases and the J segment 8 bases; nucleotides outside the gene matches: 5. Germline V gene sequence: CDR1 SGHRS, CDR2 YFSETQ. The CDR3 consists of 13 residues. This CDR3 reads CASRTGEAEKLFF. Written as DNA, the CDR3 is TGCGCCAGCAGGACAGGGGAAGCCGAAAAACTGTTTTTT.